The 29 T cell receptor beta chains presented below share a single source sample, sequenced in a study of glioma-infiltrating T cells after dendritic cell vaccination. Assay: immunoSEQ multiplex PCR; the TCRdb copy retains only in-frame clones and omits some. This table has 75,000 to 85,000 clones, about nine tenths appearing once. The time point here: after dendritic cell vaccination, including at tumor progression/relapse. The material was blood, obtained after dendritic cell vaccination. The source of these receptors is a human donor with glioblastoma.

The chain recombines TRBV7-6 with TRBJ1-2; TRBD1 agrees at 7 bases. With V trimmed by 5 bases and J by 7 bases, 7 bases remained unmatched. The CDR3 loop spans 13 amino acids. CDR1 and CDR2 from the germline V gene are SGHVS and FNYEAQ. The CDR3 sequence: CASSEDRDSGYTF. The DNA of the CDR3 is TGTGCCAGCAGCGAAGACAGGGACTCTGGCTACACCTTC.

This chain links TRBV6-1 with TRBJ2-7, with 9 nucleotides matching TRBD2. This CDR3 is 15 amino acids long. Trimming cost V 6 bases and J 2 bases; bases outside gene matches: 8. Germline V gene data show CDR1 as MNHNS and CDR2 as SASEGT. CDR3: CASRPPAGGPYEQYF. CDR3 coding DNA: TGTGCCAGCAGACCTCCAGCGGGAGGCCCCTACGAGCAGTACTTC.

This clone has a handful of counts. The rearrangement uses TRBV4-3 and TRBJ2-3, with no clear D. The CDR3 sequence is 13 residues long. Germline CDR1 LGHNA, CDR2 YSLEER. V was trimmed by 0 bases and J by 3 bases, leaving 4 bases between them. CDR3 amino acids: CASSQDRTDTQYF. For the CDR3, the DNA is TGCGCCAGCAGCCAAGATCGGACAGATACGCAGTATTTT.

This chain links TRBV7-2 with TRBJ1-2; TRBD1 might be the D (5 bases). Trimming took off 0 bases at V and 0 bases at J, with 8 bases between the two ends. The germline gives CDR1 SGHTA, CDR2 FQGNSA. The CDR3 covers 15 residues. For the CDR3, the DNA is TGTGCCAGCAGCTTAGCGTGGACACCTAACTATGGCTACACCTTC. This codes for CASSLAWTPNYGYTF.

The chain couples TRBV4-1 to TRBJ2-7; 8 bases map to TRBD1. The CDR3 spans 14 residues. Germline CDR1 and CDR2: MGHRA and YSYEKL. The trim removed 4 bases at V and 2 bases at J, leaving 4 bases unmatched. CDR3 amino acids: CASSRWDRPYEQYF. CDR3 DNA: TGCGCCAGCAGCCGATGGGACAGGCCCTACGAGCAGTACTTC.

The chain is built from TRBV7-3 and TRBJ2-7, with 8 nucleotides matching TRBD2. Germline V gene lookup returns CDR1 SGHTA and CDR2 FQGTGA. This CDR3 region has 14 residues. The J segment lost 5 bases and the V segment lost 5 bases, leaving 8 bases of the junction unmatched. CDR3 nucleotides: TGTGCCAGCAGCCCCGGGACTAGTAGCCACGAGCAGTACTTC. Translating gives CASSPGTSSHEQYF.

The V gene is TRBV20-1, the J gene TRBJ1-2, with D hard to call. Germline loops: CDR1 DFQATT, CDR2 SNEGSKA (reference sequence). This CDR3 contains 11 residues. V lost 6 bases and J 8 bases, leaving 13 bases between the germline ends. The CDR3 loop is CSAPVGVGYTF. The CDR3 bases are TGCAGTGCGCCTGTTGGAGTGGGCTACACCTTC.

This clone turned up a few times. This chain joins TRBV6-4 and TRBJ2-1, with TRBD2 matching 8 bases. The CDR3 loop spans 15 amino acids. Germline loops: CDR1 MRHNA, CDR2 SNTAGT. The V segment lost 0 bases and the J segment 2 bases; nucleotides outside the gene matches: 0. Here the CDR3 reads CASSDSGGAYNEQFF. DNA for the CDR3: TGTGCCAGCAGTGACTCCGGGGGGGCCTACAATGAGCAGTTCTTC.

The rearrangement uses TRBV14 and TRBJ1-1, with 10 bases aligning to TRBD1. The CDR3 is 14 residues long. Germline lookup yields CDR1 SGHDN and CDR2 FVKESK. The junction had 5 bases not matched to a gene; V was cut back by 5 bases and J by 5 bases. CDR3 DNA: TGTGCCAGCAGCGCGACAGGGGGCCGGACTGAAGCTTTCTTT. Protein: CASSATGGRTEAFF.

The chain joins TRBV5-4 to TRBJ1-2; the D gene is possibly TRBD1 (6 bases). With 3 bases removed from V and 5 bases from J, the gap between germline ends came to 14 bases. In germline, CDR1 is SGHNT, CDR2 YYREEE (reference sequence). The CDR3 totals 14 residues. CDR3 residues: CASSSRTVLYGYTF. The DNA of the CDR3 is TGTGCCAGCAGCTCTCGGACAGTTCTGTATGGCTACACCTTC.

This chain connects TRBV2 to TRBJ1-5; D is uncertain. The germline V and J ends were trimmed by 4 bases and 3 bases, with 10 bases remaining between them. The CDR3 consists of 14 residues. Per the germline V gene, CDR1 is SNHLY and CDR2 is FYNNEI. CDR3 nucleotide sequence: TGTGCCAGCAGTGCCGGGATCCTCAATCAGCCCCAGCATTTT. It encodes CASSAGILNQPQHF.

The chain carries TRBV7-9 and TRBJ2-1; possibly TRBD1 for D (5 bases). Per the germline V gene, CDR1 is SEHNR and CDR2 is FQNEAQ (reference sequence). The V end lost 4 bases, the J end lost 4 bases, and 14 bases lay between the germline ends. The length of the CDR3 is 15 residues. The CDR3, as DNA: TGTGCCAGCAGCTCACAGGTAATTAGGTACAATGAGCAGTTCTTC. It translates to CASSSQVIRYNEQFF.

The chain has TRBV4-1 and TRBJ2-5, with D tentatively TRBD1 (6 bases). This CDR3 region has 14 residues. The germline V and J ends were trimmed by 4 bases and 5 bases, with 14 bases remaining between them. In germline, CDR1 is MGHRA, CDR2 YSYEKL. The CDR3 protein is CASSREGQPETQYF. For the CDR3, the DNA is TGCGCCAGCAGCCGCGAGGGACAACCGGAGACCCAGTACTTC.

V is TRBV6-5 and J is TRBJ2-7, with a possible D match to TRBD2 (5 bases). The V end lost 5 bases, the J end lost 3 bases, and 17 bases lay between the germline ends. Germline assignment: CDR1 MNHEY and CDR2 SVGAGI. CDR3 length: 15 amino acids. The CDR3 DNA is TGTGCCAGCAGTCGGAGCGGCGTTGGGGACTACGAGCAGTACTTC. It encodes CASSRSGVGDYEQYF.

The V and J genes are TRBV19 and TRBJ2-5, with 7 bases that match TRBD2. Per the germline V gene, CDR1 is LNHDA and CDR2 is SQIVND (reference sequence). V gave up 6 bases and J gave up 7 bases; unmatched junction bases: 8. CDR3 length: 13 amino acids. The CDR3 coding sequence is TGTGCCAGTAGCGAGGCGGGAGTGGCGACCCAGTACTTC. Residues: CASSEAGVATQYF.

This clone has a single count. The chain's CDR3 is CSAIPGGDSSGEQYF. For the CDR3, the DNA is TGCAGCGCTATTCCAGGGGGAGATTCATCGGGGGAGCAGTACTTC. The chain couples TRBV29-1 to TRBJ2-7; 7 nucleotides match TRBD1. The CDR3 has 15 amino acids. From germline, CDR1 is SQVTM and CDR2 ANQGSEA. V lost 7 bases, J lost 7 bases, and 19 bases stayed unmatched.

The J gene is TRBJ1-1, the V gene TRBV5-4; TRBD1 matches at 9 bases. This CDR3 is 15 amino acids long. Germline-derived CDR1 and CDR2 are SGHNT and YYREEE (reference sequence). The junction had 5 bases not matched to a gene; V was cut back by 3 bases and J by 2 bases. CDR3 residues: CASSSRTGGNTEAFF. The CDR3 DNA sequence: TGTGCCAGCAGCTCCAGAACAGGGGGCAACACTGAAGCTTTCTTT.

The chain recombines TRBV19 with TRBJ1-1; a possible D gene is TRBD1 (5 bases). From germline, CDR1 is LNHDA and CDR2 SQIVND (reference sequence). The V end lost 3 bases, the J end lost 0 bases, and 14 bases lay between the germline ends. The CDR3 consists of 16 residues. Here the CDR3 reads CASSIRGGAMNTEAFF. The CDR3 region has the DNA TGTGCCAGTAGTATCAGAGGAGGGGCCATGAACACTGAAGCTTTCTTT.

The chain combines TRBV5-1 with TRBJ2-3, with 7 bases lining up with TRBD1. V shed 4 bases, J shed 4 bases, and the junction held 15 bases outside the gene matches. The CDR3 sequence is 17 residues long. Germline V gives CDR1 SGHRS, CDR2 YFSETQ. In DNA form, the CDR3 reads TGCGCCAGCAGCGAGATAATCACAGGGGATGGCGCAGATACGCAGTATTTT. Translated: CASSEIITGDGADTQYF.

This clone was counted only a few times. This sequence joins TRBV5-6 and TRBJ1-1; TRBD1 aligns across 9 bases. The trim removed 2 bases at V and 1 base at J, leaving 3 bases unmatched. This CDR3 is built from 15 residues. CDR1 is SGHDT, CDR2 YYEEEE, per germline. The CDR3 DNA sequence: TGTGCCAGCAGCTTACCGGACAGGGGGAACACTGAAGCTTTCTTT. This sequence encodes CASSLPDRGNTEAFF.

The CDR3 sequence: CATSAGGFQETQYF. Written as DNA, the CDR3 is TGTGCCACCTCCGCAGGGGGCTTCCAAGAGACCCAGTACTTC. The rearrangement links TRBV9 to TRBJ2-5, with 8 positions matching TRBD1. The CDR3 extends over 14 amino acids. Germline CDR1 SGDLS, CDR2 YYNGEE. Losses at the gene ends were 9 bases for V and 1 base for J; bases not matched to a gene: 8.

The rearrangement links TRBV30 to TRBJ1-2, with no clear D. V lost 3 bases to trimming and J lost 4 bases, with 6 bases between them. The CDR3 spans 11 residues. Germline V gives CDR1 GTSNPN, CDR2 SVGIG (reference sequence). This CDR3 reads CAWSDTYGYTF. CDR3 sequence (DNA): TGTGCCTGGAGCGACACCTATGGCTACACCTTC.

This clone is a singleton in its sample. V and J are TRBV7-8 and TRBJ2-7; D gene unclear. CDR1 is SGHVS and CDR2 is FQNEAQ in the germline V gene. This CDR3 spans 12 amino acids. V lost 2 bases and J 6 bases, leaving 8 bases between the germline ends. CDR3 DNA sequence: TGTGCCAGCAGCTTAAATCGAGGCGAGCAGTACTTC. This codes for CASSLNRGEQYF.

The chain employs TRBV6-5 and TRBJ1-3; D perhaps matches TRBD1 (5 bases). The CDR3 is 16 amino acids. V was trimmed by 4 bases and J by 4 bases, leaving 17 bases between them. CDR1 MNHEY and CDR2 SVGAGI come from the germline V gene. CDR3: CASSSLRGAQGNTIYF. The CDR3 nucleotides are TGTGCCAGCAGTTCCCTTCGCGGGGCTCAGGGAAACACCATATATTTT.

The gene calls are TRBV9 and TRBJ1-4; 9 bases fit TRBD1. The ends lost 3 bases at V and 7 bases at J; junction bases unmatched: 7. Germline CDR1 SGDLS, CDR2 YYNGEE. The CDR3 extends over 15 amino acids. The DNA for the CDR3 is TGTGCCAGCAGCGACGGGACAGGGAATCGTGAAAAACTGTTTTTT. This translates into CASSDGTGNREKLFF.

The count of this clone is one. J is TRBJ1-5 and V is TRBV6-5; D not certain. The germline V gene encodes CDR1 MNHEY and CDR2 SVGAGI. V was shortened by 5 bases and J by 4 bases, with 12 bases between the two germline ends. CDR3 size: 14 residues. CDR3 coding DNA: TGTGCCAGCAGTCAAAAGCGGGGTAATCAGCCCCAGCATTTT. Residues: CASSQKRGNQPQHF.

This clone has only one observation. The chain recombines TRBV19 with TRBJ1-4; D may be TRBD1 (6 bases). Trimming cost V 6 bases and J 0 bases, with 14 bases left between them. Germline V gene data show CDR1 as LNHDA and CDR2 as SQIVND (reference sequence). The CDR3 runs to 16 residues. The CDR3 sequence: CASRTGTLATNEKLFF. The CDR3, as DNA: TGTGCCAGTAGGACCGGGACACTTGCAACTAATGAAAAACTGTTTTTT.

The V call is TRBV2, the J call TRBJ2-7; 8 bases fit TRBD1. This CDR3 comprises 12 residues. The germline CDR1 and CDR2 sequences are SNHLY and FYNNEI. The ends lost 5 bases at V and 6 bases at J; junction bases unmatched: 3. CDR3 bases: TGTGCCAGCAGTAAGACAGGGGTCGAGCAGTACTTC. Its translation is CASSKTGVEQYF.

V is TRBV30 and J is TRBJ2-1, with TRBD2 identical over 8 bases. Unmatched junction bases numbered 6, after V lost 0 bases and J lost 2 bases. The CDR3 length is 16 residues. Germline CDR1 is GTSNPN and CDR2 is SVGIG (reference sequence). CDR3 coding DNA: TGTGCCTGGAGTGTAGGTGGCGGGAGGACCTACAATGAGCAGTTCTTC. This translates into CAWSVGGGRTYNEQFF.